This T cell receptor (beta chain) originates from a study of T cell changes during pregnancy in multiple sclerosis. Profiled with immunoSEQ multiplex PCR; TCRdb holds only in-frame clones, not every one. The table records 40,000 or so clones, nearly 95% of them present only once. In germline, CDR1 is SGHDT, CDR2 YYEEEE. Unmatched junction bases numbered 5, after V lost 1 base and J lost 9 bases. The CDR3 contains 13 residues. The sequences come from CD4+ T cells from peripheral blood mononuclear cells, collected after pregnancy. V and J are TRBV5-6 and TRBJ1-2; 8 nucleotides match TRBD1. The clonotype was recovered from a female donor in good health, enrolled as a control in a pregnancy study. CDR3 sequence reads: CASSLQGAARYTF. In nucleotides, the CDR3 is TGTGCCAGCAGCTTGCAGGGGGCTGCGCGCTACACCTTC.